This T cell receptor (beta chain) is from a study of blood T cells in healthy people across ages. Study observations and caveats: When one million T cells were used, diversity estimates were thought to be underestimates.

Together with a sample-barcoded 5' primer, a J-beta primer mix was included in a second PCR lasting roughly 6 to 12 cycles. Via MiXCR, TCRdb re-called the 5' RACE reads, giving one row per CDR3 protein. The data contain almost 800,000 distinct CDR3 sequences, 55% to 75% of them singletons. Comments on this clonotype: Its antigen is as yet unknown.

V was trimmed by 6 bases and J by 5 bases, leaving 19 bases between them. Germline V CDR1 and CDR2: MNHEY, SVGAGI. The CDR3 is 15 amino acids. Staff drew approximately 9.1 milliliters of peripheral blood from each donor. The chain joins TRBV6-5 to TRBJ2-5; a weak D match, TRBD2 (6 bases). The material sequenced was blood. The origin of this receptor is a man aged 25 to 45 in good health. CDR3 bases: TGTGCCAGCAGATCACCGAGTAGTCGGGGGGAGACCCAGTACTTC. This encodes CASRSPSSRGETQYF.